This entry lists 4 T cell receptor beta chains sequenced from one sample in a study of T-cell reconstitution after alpha-beta-depleted transplantation in children. Unique molecular identifiers were built into the TCRbeta library. Each CDR3 protein gets one entry after TCRdb re-called the PCR reads with MiXCR. The repertoire includes some 87,000 distinct CDR3 sequences, around 15% of them detected once, and around a fifth sits in the top ten. This specimen consisted of PBMCs, mostly from graft donor cells, obtained 180 days after TCRalphabeta/CD19-depleted stem cell transplant. These TCRs come from a male patient between 2 and 15 years old who had a stem cell transplant for acute lymphoblastic leukemia, so the T cells may come from the graft donor.

Remarks on this clonotype: A much larger clone differs from this one at a single base, so this may be a read error. The rearrangement uses TRBV12-3 or TRBV12-4 and TRBJ2-5; 7 bases agree with TRBD1. The CDR3 spans 14 residues. The CDR3 bases are TGTCCCAGCAGTTTAGAGGGGGCGGTGGAGACCCAGTACTTC. It specifies CPSSLEGAVETQYF.

J is TRBJ2-4 and V is TRBV10-3; TRBD2 is a possible D gene (6 bases). Trimming pared 2 bases from V and 2 bases from J, leaving 13 bases between. The germline gives CDR1 ENHRY, CDR2 SYGVKD. There are 16 residues in the CDR3. CDR3 DNA: TGTGCCATCAGTGAGGGGATAGCGGTGACCAAAAACATTCAGTACTTC. It translates to CAISEGIAVTKNIQYF.

The chain links TRBV29-1 to TRBJ2-2; TRBD2 agrees at 10 bases. CDR1 and CDR2 (germline): SQVTM, ANQGSEA. The length of the CDR3 is 15 residues. J was trimmed by 1 base and V by 6 bases; bases with no gene match: 5. The CDR3 bases are TGCAGCGTCCCGCGACTAGCGGGGAACACCGGGGAGCTGTTTTTT. This gives the protein CSVPRLAGNTGELFF.

This clonotype was counted between two and nine times. This chain uses TRBV11-2 with TRBJ1-1; D perhaps matches TRBD1 (6 bases). Trimming pared 0 bases from V and 2 bases from J, leaving 10 bases between. Germline CDR1 is SGHAT and CDR2 is FQNNGV. The CDR3 runs to 15 residues. CDR3 bases: TGTGCCAGCAGCTTAGAACCGGGACACAACACTGAAGCTTTCTTT. Translated: CASSLEPGHNTEAFF.